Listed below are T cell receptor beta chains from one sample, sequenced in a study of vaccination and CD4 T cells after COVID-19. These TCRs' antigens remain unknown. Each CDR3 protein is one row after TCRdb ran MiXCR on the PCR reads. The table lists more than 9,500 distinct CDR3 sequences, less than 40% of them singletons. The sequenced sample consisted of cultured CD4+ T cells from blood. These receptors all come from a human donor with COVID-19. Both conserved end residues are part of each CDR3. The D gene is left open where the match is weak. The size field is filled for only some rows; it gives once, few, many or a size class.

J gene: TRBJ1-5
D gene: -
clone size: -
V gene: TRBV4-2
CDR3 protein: CASSHRNRDIDQPQHF
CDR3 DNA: TGTGCCAGCAGCCATCGCAACCGGGACATCGATCAGCCCCAGCATTTT

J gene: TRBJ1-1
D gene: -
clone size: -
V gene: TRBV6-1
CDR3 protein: CASRLVWQDTEAFF
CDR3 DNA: TGTGCCAGCAGACTAGTTTGGCAGGACACTGAAGCTTTCTTT

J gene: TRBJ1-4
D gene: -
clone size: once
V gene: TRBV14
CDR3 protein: CASSQMRGLNNEKLFF
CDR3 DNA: TGTGCCAGCAGCCAAATGAGGGGTCTAAATAATGAAAAACTGTTTTTT

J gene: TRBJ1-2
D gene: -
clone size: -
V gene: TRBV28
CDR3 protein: CASSFTGSYGYTF
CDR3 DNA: TGTGCCAGCAGTTTTACAGGGAGCTATGGCTACACCTTC

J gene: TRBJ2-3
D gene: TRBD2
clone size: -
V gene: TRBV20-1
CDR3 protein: CSAHRPLADTDTQYF
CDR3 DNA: TGCAGTGCCCACCGACCACTAGCGGACACAGATACGCAGTATTTT

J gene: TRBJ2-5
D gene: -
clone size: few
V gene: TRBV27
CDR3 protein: CASSLSGGAGSETQYF
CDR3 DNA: TGTGCCAGCAGTTTATCGGGGGGGGCCGGTTCAGAGACCCAGTACTTC

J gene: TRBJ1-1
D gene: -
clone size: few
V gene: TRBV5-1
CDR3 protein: CASSSGLPNTEAFF
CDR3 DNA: TGCGCCAGCAGCTCAGGGTTACCGAACACTGAAGCTTTCTTT

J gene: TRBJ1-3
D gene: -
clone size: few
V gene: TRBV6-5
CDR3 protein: CASSYYGAQPGNTIYF
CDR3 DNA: TGTGCCAGCAGTTACTATGGGGCGCAACCTGGAAACACCATATATTTT

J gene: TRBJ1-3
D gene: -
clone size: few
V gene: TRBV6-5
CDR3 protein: CASSYSLATGNTIYF
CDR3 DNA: TGTGCCAGCAGTTACTCGTTAGCTACTGGAAACACCATATATTTT

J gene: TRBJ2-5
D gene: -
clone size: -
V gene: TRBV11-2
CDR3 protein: CASSLDWGTQYF
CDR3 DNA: TGTGCCAGCAGCTTAGATTGGGGGACCCAGTACTTC

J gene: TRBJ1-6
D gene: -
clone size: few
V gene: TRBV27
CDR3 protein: CASRMTGGNSPLHF
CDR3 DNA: TGTGCCAGCAGGATGACAGGCGGGAATTCACCCCTCCACTTT

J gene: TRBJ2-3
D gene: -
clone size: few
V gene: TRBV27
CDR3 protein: CASSKWGGGEADTQYF
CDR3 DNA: TGTGCCAGCAGCAAATGGGGGGGGGGCGAGGCAGATACGCAGTATTTT

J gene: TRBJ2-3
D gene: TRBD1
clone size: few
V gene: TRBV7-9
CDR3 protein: CASSQQGSTDTQYF
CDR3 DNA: TGTGCCAGCAGCCAACAGGGGAGCACAGATACGCAGTATTTT

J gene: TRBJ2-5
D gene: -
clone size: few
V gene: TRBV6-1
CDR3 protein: CASSEWKTQYF
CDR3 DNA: TGTGCCAGCAGTGAATGGAAGACCCAGTACTTC

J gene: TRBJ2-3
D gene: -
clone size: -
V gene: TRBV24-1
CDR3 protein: CATSQISTDTQYF
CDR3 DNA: TGTGCCACCAGTCAGATTAGCACAGATACGCAGTATTTT

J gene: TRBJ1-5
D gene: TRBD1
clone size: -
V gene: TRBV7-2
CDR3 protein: CASSVTTGANQPQHF
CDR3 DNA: TGTGCCAGCAGCGTTACGACAGGGGCAAATCAGCCCCAGCATTTT

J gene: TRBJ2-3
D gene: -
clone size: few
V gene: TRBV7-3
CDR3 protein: CASSLVGGRGSMASTDTQYF
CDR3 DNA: TGTGCCAGCAGCTTAGTAGGGGGGAGGGGCAGCATGGCTAGCACAGATACGCAGTATTTT

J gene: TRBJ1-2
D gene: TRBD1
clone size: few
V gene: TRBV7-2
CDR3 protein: CASSLTPTGLSNYGYTF
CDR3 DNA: TGTGCCAGCAGCTTAACACCGACAGGGTTATCTAACTATGGCTACACCTTC

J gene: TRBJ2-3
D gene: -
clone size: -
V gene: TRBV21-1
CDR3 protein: CASRDRDTQYF
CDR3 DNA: TGTGCCAGCAGGGACAGGGATACGCAGTATTTT

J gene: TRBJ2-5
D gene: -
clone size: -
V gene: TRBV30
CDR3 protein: CAWKGGSETQYF
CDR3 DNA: TGTGCCTGGAAGGGAGGCTCAGAGACCCAGTACTTC

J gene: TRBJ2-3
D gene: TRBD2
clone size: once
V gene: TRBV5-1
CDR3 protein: CASSDSSGADTQYF
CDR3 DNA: TGCGCCAGCAGCGACAGTAGCGGGGCAGATACGCAGTATTTT

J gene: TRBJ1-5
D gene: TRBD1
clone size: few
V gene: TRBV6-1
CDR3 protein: CASRQGINQPQHF
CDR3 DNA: TGTGCCAGCAGACAGGGGATAAATCAGCCCCAGCATTTT

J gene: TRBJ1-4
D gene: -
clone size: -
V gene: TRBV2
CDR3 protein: CASSPGPARGKLFF
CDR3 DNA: TGTGCCAGCAGCCCGGGGCCCGCTAGGGGTAAACTGTTTTTT

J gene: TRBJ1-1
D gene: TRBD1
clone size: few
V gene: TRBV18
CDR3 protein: CASSPIQGGSEAFF
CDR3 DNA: TGTGCCAGCTCACCAATACAGGGGGGGTCTGAAGCTTTCTTT

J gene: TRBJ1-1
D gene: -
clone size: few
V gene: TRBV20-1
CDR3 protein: CSARDPGGTNTEAFF
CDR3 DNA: TGCAGTGCTAGAGATCCGGGGGGAACGAACACTGAAGCTTTCTTT

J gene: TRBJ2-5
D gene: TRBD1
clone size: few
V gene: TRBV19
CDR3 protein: CASSIQGQGGETQYF
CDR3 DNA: TGTGCCAGTAGTATACAGGGACAGGGGGGAGAGACCCAGTACTTC

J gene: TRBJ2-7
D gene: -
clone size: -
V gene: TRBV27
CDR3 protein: CASRSAAGDNYEQYF
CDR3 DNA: TGTGCCAGCAGATCCGCGGCGGGGGACAACTACGAGCAGTACTTC

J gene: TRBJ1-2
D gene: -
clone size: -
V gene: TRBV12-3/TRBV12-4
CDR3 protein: CASSGDGARIINYGYTF
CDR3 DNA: TGTGCCAGCTCGGGGGACGGGGCCCGAATTATTAACTATGGCTACACCTTC

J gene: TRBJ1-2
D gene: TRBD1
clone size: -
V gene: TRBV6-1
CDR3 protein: CASSEVTGVDGYTF
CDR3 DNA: TGTGCCAGCAGTGAAGTGACAGGGGTTGATGGCTACACCTTC

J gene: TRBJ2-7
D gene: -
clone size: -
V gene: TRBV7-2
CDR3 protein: CASSPDSTNPYEQYF
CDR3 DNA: TGTGCCAGCAGCCCCGATAGTACTAACCCCTACGAGCAGTACTTC

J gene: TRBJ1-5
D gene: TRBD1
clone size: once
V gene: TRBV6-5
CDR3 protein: CASSWTGADQSQHF
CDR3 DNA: TGTGCCAGCAGTTGGACAGGGGCGGATCAGTCCCAGCATTTT

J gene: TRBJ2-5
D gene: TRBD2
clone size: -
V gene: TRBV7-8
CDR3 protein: CASRSIAGRHPTKETQYF
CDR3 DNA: TGTGCCAGCAGATCTATAGCGGGGAGGCACCCGACGAAAGAGACCCAGTACTTC

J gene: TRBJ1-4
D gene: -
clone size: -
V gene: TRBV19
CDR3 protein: CASTPQGHEKLFF
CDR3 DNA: TGTGCCAGTACCCCCCAGGGACACGAAAAACTGTTTTTT

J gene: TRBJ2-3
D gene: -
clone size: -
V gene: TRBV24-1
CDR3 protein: CATSEVREQADTQYF
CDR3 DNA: TGTGCCACCAGTGAGGTTAGGGAACAGGCAGATACGCAGTATTTT

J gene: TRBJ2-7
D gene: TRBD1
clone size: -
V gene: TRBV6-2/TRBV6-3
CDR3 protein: CASSPTGLEQYF
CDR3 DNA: TGTGCCAGCAGTCCGACAGGGCTAGAGCAGTACTTC

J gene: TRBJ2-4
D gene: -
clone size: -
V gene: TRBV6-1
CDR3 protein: CASTPAASTKNIQYF
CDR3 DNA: TGTGCCAGCACCCCGGCGGCTAGCACGAAAAACATTCAGTACTTC

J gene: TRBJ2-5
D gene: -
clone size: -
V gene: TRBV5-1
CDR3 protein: CASSLVAAENKETQYF
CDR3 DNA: TGCGCCAGCAGCTTAGTGGCAGCAGAAAACAAAGAGACCCAGTACTTC

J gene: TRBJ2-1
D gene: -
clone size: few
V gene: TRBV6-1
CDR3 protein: CASWVGGASYNEQFF
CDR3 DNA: TGTGCCAGCTGGGTGGGCGGGGCCTCCTACAATGAGCAGTTCTTC

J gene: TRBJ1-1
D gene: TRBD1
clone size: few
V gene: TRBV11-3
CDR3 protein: CASSLDLKGTGDTEAFF
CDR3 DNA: TGTGCCAGCAGCTTAGATTTAAAAGGGACAGGAGACACTGAAGCTTTCTTT

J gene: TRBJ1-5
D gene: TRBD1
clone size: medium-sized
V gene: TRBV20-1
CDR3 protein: CSAREPGQNQPQHF
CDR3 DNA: TGCAGTGCTAGAGAACCGGGACAGAATCAGCCCCAGCATTTT

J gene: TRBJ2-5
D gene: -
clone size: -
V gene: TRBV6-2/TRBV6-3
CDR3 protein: CASSPRFRGGEETQYF
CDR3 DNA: TGTGCCAGCAGCCCCCGTTTTAGGGGGGGGGAAGAGACCCAGTACTTC

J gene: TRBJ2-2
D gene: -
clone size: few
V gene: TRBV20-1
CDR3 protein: CSASMSRDNTGELFF
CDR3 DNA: TGCAGTGCTAGTATGTCCAGGGACAACACCGGGGAGCTGTTTTTT

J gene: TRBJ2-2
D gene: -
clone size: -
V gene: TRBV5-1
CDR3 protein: CASSSGSDGELFF
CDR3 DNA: TGCGCCAGCAGCTCGGGTTCGGACGGGGAGCTGTTTTTT

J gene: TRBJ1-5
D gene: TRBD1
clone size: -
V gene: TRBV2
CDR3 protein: CASGTDRDQPQHF
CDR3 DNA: TGTGCCAGCGGAACAGACAGGGACCAGCCCCAGCATTTT

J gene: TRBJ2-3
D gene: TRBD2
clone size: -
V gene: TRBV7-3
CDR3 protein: CASSLKIGGADTQYF
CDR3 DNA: TGTGCCAGCAGCTTAAAAATCGGGGGGGCAGATACGCAGTATTTT

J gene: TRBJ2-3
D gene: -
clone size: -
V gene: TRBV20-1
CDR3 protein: CSATRLRGGTTDTQYF
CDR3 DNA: TGCAGTGCTACCCGCCTCCGTGGCGGAACCACAGATACGCAGTATTTT

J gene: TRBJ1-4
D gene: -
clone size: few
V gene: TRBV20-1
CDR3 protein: CSARDFRVNEKLFF
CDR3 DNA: TGCAGTGCTAGAGATTTCAGAGTTAATGAAAAACTGTTTTTT

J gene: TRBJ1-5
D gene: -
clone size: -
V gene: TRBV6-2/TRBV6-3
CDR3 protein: CASSYRDRSKSNQPQHF
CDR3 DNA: TGTGCCAGCAGTTACCGAGACAGGTCGAAAAGCAATCAGCCCCAGCATTTT

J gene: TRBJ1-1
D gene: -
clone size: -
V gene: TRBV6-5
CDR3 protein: CASSYSISSRENTESFF
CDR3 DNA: TGTGCCAGCAGTTACTCGATTTCCTCCAGGGAGAACACTGAATCTTTCTTT

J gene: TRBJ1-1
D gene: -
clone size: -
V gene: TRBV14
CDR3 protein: CASSSGLATEAFF
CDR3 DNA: TGTGCCAGCAGTTCAGGGTTGGCCACTGAAGCTTTCTTT

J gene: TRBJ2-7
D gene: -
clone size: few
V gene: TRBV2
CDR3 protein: CASSAGTRMYEQYF
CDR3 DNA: TGTGCCAGCAGTGCCGGGACTCGGATGTATGAGCAGTACTTC

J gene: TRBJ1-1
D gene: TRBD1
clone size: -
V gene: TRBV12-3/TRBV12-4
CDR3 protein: CASRKEGAPDTEAFF
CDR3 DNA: TGTGCCAGCAGAAAGGAGGGGGCGCCGGACACTGAAGCTTTCTTT

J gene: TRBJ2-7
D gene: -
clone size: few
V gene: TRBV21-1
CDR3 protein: CAGGRMTDYLVKQYF
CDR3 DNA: TGTGCCGGTGGTCGGATGACGGATTACCTAGTGAAGCAGTACTTC

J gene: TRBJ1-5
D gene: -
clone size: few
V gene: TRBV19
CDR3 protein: CASSIGGIPPDQPQHF
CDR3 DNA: TGTGCCAGTAGTATAGGAGGGATTCCTCCTGACCAGCCCCAGCATTTT

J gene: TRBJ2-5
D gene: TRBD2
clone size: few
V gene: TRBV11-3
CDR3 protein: CASSFGGGTSVETQYF
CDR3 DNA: TGTGCCAGCAGCTTCGGCGGGGGGACGTCCGTGGAGACCCAGTACTTC